This TCR beta chain was documented in a study of blood T cell repertoires in COVID-19. On the study more broadly: Material from acute and convalescent COVID-19 was sourced from the United States, Italy and Spain. From T cells, B-cell-depleted T cells, or PBMCs came the material, which was cDNA or gDNA.

Original processing methods: The authors estimated nucleated cell counts from reference gene primer amplification. Clones were read by immunoSEQ multiplex PCR, and TCRdb kept only the in-frame ones, dropping some. From that table come the V and J calls and clone size; the DNA was used to work out D and trimming. The sample consists of approximately 60,000 clones, around 85% of them appearing once. The CDR3 sequence is 15 residues long. Germline V lookup: CDR1 SGHTA, CDR2 FQGNSA. V was shortened by 1 base and J by 3 bases, with 10 bases between the two germline ends. This clone appeared once. The sequencing sample was made of peripheral blood. The J gene is TRBJ1-5, the V gene TRBV7-2, with D perhaps TRBD1 (5 bases). The clonotype was recovered from a human donor in a cohort sampled during active COVID-19. CDR3 sequence: CASSLVGGVNQPQHF. CDR3 DNA sequence: TGTGCCAGCAGCTTAGTAGGAGGGGTCAATCAGCCCCAGCATTTT. The complete variable domain, with remaining parts taken from reference TRBV7-2 and TRBJ1-5, reads GAGVSQSPSNKVTEKGKDVELRCDPISGHTALYWYRQSLGQGLEFLIYFQGNSAPDKSGLPSDRFSAERTGGSVSTLTIQRTQQEDSAVYLCASSLVGGVNQPQHFGDGTRLSIL.